This note documents a single T cell receptor (beta chain) sequence. With 5 bases clipped from V and 4 bases from J, the junction kept 2 bases outside the gene matches. The CDR3 sequence is 13 residues long. Germline-derived CDR1 and CDR2 are SGHTA and FQGTGA. This specimen belongs to a study of blood T cell repertoires in COVID-19. For the study at large: COVID-19 samples, acute and convalescent, were from the United States, Italy and Spain.

As originally analysed: The authors estimated nucleated cell counts from reference gene primer amplification. Assay used: immunoSEQ multiplex PCR; TCRdb lists only in-frame clones, some missing. V and J calls plus clone size are reproduced from that table; the DNA served to infer D and trimming. The table includes 250,000 or so clones, around 90% detected once. Seattle cases were enrolled at active infection and followed longitudinally. Sequenced: peripheral blood. This chain joins TRBV7-3 and TRBJ1-2, with 9 nucleotides matching TRBD1. The sequence was collected from a man aged 25-45 years with COVID-19, enrolled during active disease. The CDR3 region has the DNA TGTGCCAGCAGCCCGGGACAGGGCTATGGCTACACCTTC. This gives the protein CASSPGQGYGYTF.